This T cell receptor beta chain was profiled in a study of identical twins. Germline V gene sequence: CDR1 MRHNA, CDR2 SNTAGT. V shed 2 bases and J 1 base; nucleotides not matched to a gene: 3. This CDR3 has 15 amino acids. Study conclusions and caveats: Alpha sequences that were out-of-frame and twin-shared showed an excess of low generation probability.

TCRdb redid the calling of the 5' RACE reads with MiXCR, one entry per CDR3 protein. The data hold some 710,000 distinct CDR3 sequences, with less than 7% observed a single time. This clonotype has just one count. The antigen is unknown. The sample taken for sequencing was naive T cells sorted from blood. The sequence came from a man between 18 and 29 years old in good health. The chain couples TRBV6-4 to TRBJ2-3; 7 bases are a match to TRBD2. For the CDR3, the DNA is TGTGCCAGCAGTGACCTAGCGGAGGGCACAGATACGCAGTATTTT. Translated: CASSDLAEGTDTQYF.